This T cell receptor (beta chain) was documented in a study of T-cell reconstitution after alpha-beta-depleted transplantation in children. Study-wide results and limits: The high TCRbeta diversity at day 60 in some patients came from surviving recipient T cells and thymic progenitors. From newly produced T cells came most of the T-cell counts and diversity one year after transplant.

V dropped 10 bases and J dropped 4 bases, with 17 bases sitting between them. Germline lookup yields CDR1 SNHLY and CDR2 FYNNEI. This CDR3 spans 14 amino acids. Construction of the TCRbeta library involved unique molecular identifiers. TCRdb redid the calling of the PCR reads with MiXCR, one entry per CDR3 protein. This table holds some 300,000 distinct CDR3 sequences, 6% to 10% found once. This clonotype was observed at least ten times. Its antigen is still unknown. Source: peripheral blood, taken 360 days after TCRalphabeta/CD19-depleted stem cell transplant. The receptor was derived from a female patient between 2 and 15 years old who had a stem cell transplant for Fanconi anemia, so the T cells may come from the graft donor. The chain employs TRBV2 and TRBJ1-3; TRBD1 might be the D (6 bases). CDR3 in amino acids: CATTGGQAGNTIYF. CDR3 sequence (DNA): TGTGCCACCACGGGGGGGCAGGCAGGAAACACCATATATTTT.